These 17 T cell receptor beta chains originate from one sample sequenced in a study of naive and memory T cell subsets. Two oligonucleotides, mixed equimolar, formed the beta constant-region primer covering TRBC1 and TRBC2. MiXCR, applied by TCRdb to the UMI-ligation and nested PCR reads, yields one record per CDR3 protein. The data show over 75,000 distinct CDR3 sequences, around 13% seen once. Sequences were obtained from central memory CD4+ T cells from blood. These TCRs come from a human donor in good health.

The chain is built from TRBV10-3 and TRBJ2-1; 11 bases agree with TRBD2. The CDR3 runs 15 residues. Germline V gene data show CDR1 as ENHRY and CDR2 as SYGVKD. V shed 6 bases, J shed 5 bases, and the junction held 6 bases outside the gene matches. CDR3 DNA sequence: TGTGCCATCAGGCCGGGACTAGCGGCAGACAATGAGCAGTTCTTC. Its translation is CAIRPGLAADNEQFF.

This clonotype has more than one count but fewer than ten. The rearrangement uses TRBV5-4 and TRBJ2-7; 13 positions agree with TRBD2. CDR3 length equals 15 residues. The V segment lost 4 bases and the J segment 6 bases; nucleotides outside the gene matches: 7. Germline-derived CDR1 and CDR2 are SGHNT and YYREEE (reference sequence). For the CDR3, the DNA is TGTGCCAGCAGCAGGACTAGCGGGAGATGGAGCGAGCAGTACTTC. Protein product: CASSRTSGRWSEQYF.

The chain links TRBV18 to TRBJ2-3, with D perhaps given as TRBD1 or TRBD2 (5 bases each). V was pared by 0 bases and J by 5 bases, with 18 bases between. Germline V gives CDR1 KGHSH, CDR2 LQKENI. This CDR3 has 17 residues. CDR3 sequence reads: CASSPPSPGSRGDTQYF. CDR3 in DNA: TGTGCCAGCTCACCACCCTCTCCGGGATCAAGGGGAGATACGCAGTATTTT.

At least ten counts were recorded for this clonotype. The CDR3 nucleotides are TGTGCCAGCAGCTTTGGGGGTTTAAGCTCCTACAATGAGCAGTTCTTC. Translating gives CASSFGGLSSYNEQFF. V gene TRBV5-4 combines with J gene TRBJ2-1; TRBD1 or TRBD2 may be the D gene (5 bases each). Germline assignment: CDR1 SGHNT and CDR2 YYREEE (reference sequence). The V gene lost 2 bases and the J gene lost 0 bases, with 12 bases spanning the gap. CDR3 length equals 16 residues.

The chain employs TRBV29-1 and TRBJ2-7; 9 bases are a match to TRBD2. The CDR3 contains 19 residues. V trimming: 5 bases; J trimming: 2 bases; junction bases outside the gene matches: 22. Germline CDR1 SQVTM, CDR2 ANQGSEA. This chain's CDR3 is CSVYLARGTSQPKTYEQYF. The DNA for the CDR3 is TGCAGCGTTTACCTCGCCCGCGGGACTAGCCAGCCTAAAACCTACGAGCAGTACTTC.

There are a few counts of this clonotype. The chain couples TRBV4-3 to TRBJ1-2; perhaps TRBD1 as D (5 bases). The CDR3 spans 14 residues. The V and J ends lost 3 bases and 5 bases respectively, with 13 bases between them. CDR1 LGHNA and CDR2 YSLEER come from the germline V gene. The CDR3 reads CASSHAGARYGYTF. For the CDR3, the DNA is TGCGCCAGCAGCCACGCCGGGGCGAGGTATGGCTACACCTTC.

The chain has TRBV5-1 and TRBJ2-2; D remains unclear. There are 15 residues in the CDR3. Germline V gene sequence: CDR1 SGHRS, CDR2 YFSETQ. With 0 bases removed from V and 1 base from J, the gap between germline ends came to 7 bases. The CDR3 DNA reads TGCGCCAGCAGCTTGGGGGCAGGGAACACCGGGGAGCTGTTTTTT. It specifies CASSLGAGNTGELFF. Drawing the rest from reference TRBV5-1 and TRBJ2-2, the complete variable domain is KAGVTQTPRYLIKTRGQQVTLSCSPISGHRSVSWYQQTPGQGLQFLFEYFSETQRNKGNFPGRFSGRQFSNSRSEMNVSTLELGDSALYLCASSLGAGNTGELFFGEGSRLTVL.

This clonotype has more than one count but fewer than ten. This chain connects TRBV27 to TRBJ2-5, with TRBD1 matching 7 bases. V gave up 3 bases and J gave up 7 bases; unmatched junction bases: 14. Germline V gene data show CDR1 as MNHEY and CDR2 as SMNVEV (reference sequence). This CDR3 contains 16 residues. DNA for the CDR3: TGTGCCAGCAGTTTGTACTTCACAGGGGTACAGGGGACCCAGTACTTC. Translating gives CASSLYFTGVQGTQYF.

The rearrangement links TRBV27 to TRBJ2-7; 8 nucleotides line up with TRBD1. The CDR3 runs to 16 residues. The V gene end was trimmed by 5 bases and the J gene end by 2 bases; junction bases not matched to a gene: 11. CDR1 MNHEY and CDR2 SMNVEV come from the germline V gene (reference sequence). The chain's CDR3 is CASSPAPTGAPYEQYF. In DNA form, the CDR3 reads TGTGCCAGCAGTCCTGCCCCGACAGGGGCCCCCTACGAGCAGTACTTC.

A note on this clonotype: This may arise from a read error, as a much more abundant clone is one base away. Given the absence of the conserved phenylalanine or tryptophan at the CDR3 end, a read error is likely. The rearrangement uses TRBV19 and TRBJ2-3, with TRBD2 matching 7 bases. Trimming at V came to 7 bases and at J to 4 bases, leaving 8 bases not matched to a gene. The CDR3 runs 14 residues. The germline CDR1 and CDR2 sequences are LNHDA and SQIVND (reference sequence). The CDR3 DNA reads TGTGCCAGTAAGCGGGACCCGATGGCAGATACGCAGTATTCT. This translates into CASKRDPMADTQYS.

The chain is built from TRBV5-5 and TRBJ2-2, with 9 positions matching TRBD1. Germline V gene data show CDR1 as SGHKS and CDR2 as YYEKEE (reference sequence). V lost 4 bases, J lost 8 bases, and 9 bases stayed unmatched. The CDR3 spans 15 residues. CDR3 amino acids: CASSLRQGVNGELFF. The CDR3 DNA follows: TGTGCCAGCAGCCTCAGACAGGGGGTGAATGGGGAGCTGTTTTTT. The variable domain in full, with the rest retrieved from reference TRBV5-5 and TRBJ2-2, is DAGVTQSPTHLIKTRGQQVTLRCSPISGHKSVSWYQQVLGQGPQFIFQYYEKEERGRGNFPDRFSARQFPNYSSELNVNALLLGDSALYLCASSLRQGVNGELFFGEGSRLTVL.

This clonotype was detected a few times. At one of its ends the junction is not consistent with the germline gene, which may arise from a read error. The J gene is TRBJ2-1, the V gene TRBV2; D may be TRBD2 (6 bases). Germline V gene lookup returns CDR1 SNHLY and CDR2 FYNNEI. This CDR3 has 16 amino acids. CDR3 loop: CASSRLRVASDSPPSF. CDR3 DNA: TGTGCCAGCAGCCGCCTCCGGGTGGCTAGCGACTCCCCCCCGTCCTTC.

This clonotype was seen ten or more times. The chain couples TRBV28 to TRBJ2-7; TRBD1 agrees at 8 bases. The V segment lost 4 bases and the J segment 4 bases; nucleotides outside the gene matches: 6. This CDR3 has 14 amino acids. From germline, CDR1 is MDHEN and CDR2 SYDVKM. The CDR3 DNA reads TGTGCCAGCAGTTCCTACAGGGGGACGTACGAGCAGTACTTC. Residues: CASSSYRGTYEQYF.

This clonotype has more than one count but fewer than ten. The chain links TRBV5-1 to TRBJ1-2; TRBD1 is a possible D gene (5 bases). The germline V gene encodes CDR1 SGHRS and CDR2 YFSETQ. V was cut by 6 bases and J by 2 bases, with 17 bases left in between. The CDR3 has 15 amino acids. Written as DNA, the CDR3 is TGCGCCAGCAAGTGGGCCCCACAGGAGAACTATGGCTACACCTTC. Amino acids: CASKWAPQENYGYTF.

Only a few counts were recorded for this clonotype. V is TRBV4-1 and J is TRBJ2-7; no reliable D call. In germline, CDR1 is MGHRA, CDR2 YSYEKL. CDR3 length equals 17 residues. With 0 bases removed from V and 9 bases from J, the gap between germline ends came to 24 bases. The CDR3 here is CASSQDILRLQQPPQYF. CDR3 sequence (DNA): TGCGCCAGCAGCCAAGACATCCTCAGACTCCAACAACCCCCGCAGTACTTC.

The sample holds a few counts of this clonotype. The gene calls are TRBV2 and TRBJ2-6; D gene unclear. The CDR3 is 14 amino acids. The V gene's germline CDR1 is SNHLY and CDR2 FYNNEI. V was cut by 6 bases and J by 14 bases, with 20 bases left in between. The CDR3 sequence is CASSTDGPSAILTF. CDR3 bases: TGTGCCAGCAGCACGGACGGACCTTCGGCCATCCTGACTTTC. Based on the CDR3 plus reference TRBV2 and TRBJ2-6, the full variable domain is EPEVTQTPSHQVTQMGQEVILRCVPISNHLYFYWYRQILGQKVEFLVSFYNNEISEKSEIFDDQFSVERPDGSNFTLKIRSTKLEDSAMYFCASSTDGPSAILTFGAGSRLTVL.

This clonotype was observed many times. The chain has TRBV6-2 or TRBV6-3 and TRBJ2-7; TRBD2 agrees at 14 bases. From germline, CDR1 is MNHEY and CDR2 SVGEGT. There are 14 residues in the CDR3. The J segment lost 6 bases and the V segment lost 8 bases, leaving 6 bases of the junction unmatched. The CDR3 protein is CASAGLAGGSEQYF. The CDR3 DNA reads as TGTGCCAGCGCCGGACTAGCGGGAGGATCCGAGCAGTACTTC.